This T cell receptor (beta chain) was sequenced in a study of human T cells and chemical hapten exposure. It was from unfractionated whole blood that total RNA was extracted. This clonotype was observed at least ten times. CDR3 length: 16 residues. V dropped 5 bases and J dropped 6 bases, with 17 bases sitting between them. The germline CDR1 and CDR2 sequences are SEHNR and FQNEAQ (reference sequence). Via MiXCR, TCRdb re-called the 5' RACE reads, giving one row per CDR3 protein. The sample yields 120,000 to 150,000 distinct CDR3 sequences, roughly 4.1% seen once. The chain couples TRBV7-9 to TRBJ1-6, with D perhaps TRBD1 (5 bases). This clonotype originated in a female donor in good health. The CDR3: CASSPGFSRPNSPLHF. The CDR3 region has the DNA TGTGCCAGCAGCCCAGGGTTTTCTCGTCCTAATTCACCCCTCCACTTT.